The rows below give T cell receptor beta chains drawn from one sample of a study of cytomegalovirus exposure and HLA in healthy donors. The repertoire was sequenced with immunoSEQ multiplex PCR; TCRdb's copy has only in-frame clones and lacks some. This sample yields 90,000 to 100,000 clones, of which roughly three quarters are seen a single time; 1.5% to 2% belongs to the top ten. Sequencing input: PBMCs. Receptor source: a man aged 40-49 years in good health and CMV-seronegative. The conserved cysteine and the conserved F or W are not part of the CDR3 here. The order of the fields is CDR3 protein, J gene, V gene, clone size, CDR3 length, D gene. The D gene is left open where the match is weak. Clone sizes are given selectively: once, few, many, or a class where the clone is expanded.

ASSGGAILYGYT	TRBJ1-2	TRBV5-8	NA	12	NA
ASSPPDRGIRGNQPQH	TRBJ1-5	TRBV7-3	NA	16	NA
SSSFSGSISYEQY	TRBJ2-7	TRBV7-9	NA	13	TRBD2
ASNEQDPNQPQH	TRBJ1-5	TRBV19	NA	12	NA
ASSQGAASGRAGTTQY	TRBJ2-3	TRBV4-1	few	16	TRBD2
ASSFGRGATNEKLF	TRBJ1-4	TRBV5-6	NA	14	TRBD1
ASSAYSRGLETQY	TRBJ2-5	TRBV7-2	NA	13	TRBD1
ASSQVWTGYYEQY	TRBJ2-7	TRBV4-3	NA	13	TRBD1
ASSPRGLASTDTQY	TRBJ2-3	TRBV18	NA	14	NA
ASSARQTPQEKLF	TRBJ1-4	TRBV14	NA	13	NA
ASSEPGGQPQH	TRBJ1-5	TRBV6-1	NA	11	TRBD1
ASSTGGAPYEQY	TRBJ2-7	TRBV19	NA	12	TRBD1
ASGGRGDLTYEQY	TRBJ2-7	TRBV7-2	NA	13	TRBD2
ASSFGDRSAYGYT	TRBJ1-2	TRBV7-9	NA	13	TRBD1
ASSHTEGSREKLF	TRBJ1-4	TRBV4-2	NA	13	NA
ASQGTSGGYGEQF	TRBJ2-1	TRBV6-5	NA	13	TRBD2
ASSWTGGSSYEQY	TRBJ2-7	TRBV11-2	NA	13	TRBD1
ASSQRVRDEQF	TRBJ2-1	TRBV5-1	NA	11	NA
ASSLGREPPTGELF	TRBJ2-2	TRBV5-1	once	14	TRBD2
AISESTRVGTEAF	TRBJ1-1	TRBV10-3	NA	13	NA
ASSPPNREGYGYT	TRBJ1-2	TRBV28	NA	13	NA
ASSLGTAPTYEQY	TRBJ2-7	TRBV19	NA	13	TRBD1
ATSRSGLSLWRQY	TRBJ2-3	TRBV15	NA	13	NA
ASSQGDRVYGYT	TRBJ1-2	TRBV4-3	NA	12	TRBD1
ASSPRPGVYEQY	TRBJ2-7	TRBV7-8	NA	12	NA